This T cell receptor beta chain was identified during a study of T cells after yellow fever vaccination. The germline V gene encodes CDR1 SGHRS and CDR2 YFSETQ. V lost 0 bases and J 7 bases, leaving 8 bases between the germline ends. The CDR3 has 12 amino acids. Template switching with 5'RACE generated the TCR cDNA and added a universal primer site and UMIs. A single record per CDR3 protein comes from TCRdb applying MiXCR to the 5' RACE reads. The sample consists of about 360,000 distinct CDR3 sequences, about 6.2% of them appearing once. This clonotype was counted only a few times. Its antigen is currently unknown. General study points: Primary-vaccination clones mostly resurfaced post-booster (around 96% CD4, approximately 89% CD8). Though it reached lower strength, the secondary response hit its peak faster, day 5 versus 15.

Specimen: PBMCs, collected 5 days after the yellow fever booster vaccination. This TCR was sampled from a man between 25 and 39 years old who received the YFV17D yellow fever vaccine. The genes are TRBV5-1 and TRBJ2-7; D gene unclear. This CDR3 is CASSLDGVEQYF. CDR3 nucleotides: TGCGCCAGCAGCTTGGACGGTGTGGAGCAGTACTTC.